The 30 T cell receptor beta chains presented below share a single source sample, sequenced in a study of shared clonotypes between healthy human individuals. Here immunoSEQ multiplex PCR was the method, and the copy in TCRdb shows in-frame clones only, minus some. The sample carries approximately 1.9 million clones, about 94% recorded once. Naive CD8 isolation took CD45RO-negative cells positively selected for CCR7 and excluded terminally differentiated effector memory CD45RA+ cells. Sequencing used naive CD8+ T cells from PBMCs. The receptors stem from a man between 18 and 29 years old in good health. Some clones in this sample may be carry-over from other donors' samples.

The V call is TRBV30, the J call TRBJ2-7, with TRBD2 identical over 9 bases. This CDR3 has 15 residues. J was trimmed by 2 bases and V by 3 bases; bases with no gene match: 8. CDR1 GTSNPN and CDR2 SVGIG come from the germline V gene (reference sequence). CDR3 bases: TGTGCCTGGAGCCTAGGGCTAGCGGGGCCCTACGAGCAGTACTTC. As protein: CAWSLGLAGPYEQYF.

The chain is built from TRBV7-8 and TRBJ1-2, with a weak D call TRBD1 (5 bases). Germline CDR1 and CDR2: SGHVS and FQNEAQ. CDR3 size: 15 residues. Trimming removed 1 base from V and 4 bases from J, with 13 bases in between. CDR3 loop: CASSLEEGGGYGYTF. The DNA of the CDR3 is TGTGCCAGCAGCTTAGAGGAGGGTGGGGGCTATGGCTACACCTTC. The entire variable domain, with the rest obtained from reference TRBV7-8 and TRBJ1-2, is as follows: GAGVSQSPRYKVAKRGQDVALRCDPISGHVSLFWYQQALGQGPEFLTYFQNEAQLDKSGLPSDRFFAERPEGSVSTLKIQRTQQEDSAVYLCASSLEEGGGYGYTFGSGTRLTVV.

The V gene is TRBV6-4, the J gene TRBJ2-7; D perhaps matches TRBD1 (5 bases). The CDR3 runs to 15 residues. V was clipped by 6 bases and J by 5 bases, with 20 bases between them. Germline V gives CDR1 MRHNA, CDR2 SNTAGT. DNA for the CDR3: TGTGCCAGCAGCCCCCCCAGGGATAATTGTGACGAGCAGTACTTC. Translated: CASSPPRDNCDEQYF.

This clone was detected once. The rearrangement uses TRBV9 and TRBJ2-5; D not certain. Trimming cost V 0 bases and J 6 bases, with 12 bases left between them. The CDR3 is 14 amino acids. Germline CDR1 reads SGDLS; CDR2 reads YYNGEE. In nucleotides, the CDR3 is TGTGCCAGCAGCGTAGCTGGTAGTTCGAAGACCCAGTACTTC. Protein: CASSVAGSSKTQYF.

The V call is TRBV6-1, the J call TRBJ2-7; TRBD1 might be the D (5 bases). The CDR3 consists of 14 residues. Trimming removed 1 base at V and 0 bases at J, with 7 bases between. CDR1 is MNHNS, CDR2 SASEGT, per germline. CDR3 amino acids: CASSEDRSSYEQYF. The CDR3 DNA reads TGTGCCAGCAGTGAAGACAGGAGCTCCTACGAGCAGTACTTC.

The chain has TRBV27 and TRBJ2-1; TRBD2 matches at 8 bases. This CDR3 is built from 15 residues. Germline CDR1 is MNHEY and CDR2 is SMNVEV (reference sequence). V was clipped by 9 bases and J by 9 bases; unmatched bases: 16. CDR3 sequence: CASGPPTSVLSEQFF. In DNA form, the CDR3 reads TGTGCCAGTGGACCGCCGACTAGCGTTTTAAGTGAGCAGTTCTTC.

The CDR3 nucleotides are TGTGCCAGCAGCGGGAGACTAGCGGGATGGTACAATGAGCAGTTCTTC. It yields the protein CASSGRLAGWYNEQFF. The rearrangement links TRBV27 to TRBJ2-1; 11 bases align to TRBD2. In germline, CDR1 is MNHEY, CDR2 SMNVEV (reference sequence). V was pared by 6 bases and J by 4 bases, with 8 bases of the junction left unmatched. The CDR3 is 16 amino acids.

The V call is TRBV10-3, the J call TRBJ2-1; D remains ambiguous. CDR1 and CDR2 (germline): ENHRY, SYGVKD. Trimming removed 3 bases at V and 1 base at J, with 10 bases between. This CDR3 has 15 amino acids. The CDR3 loop reads CAISDRLESYNEQFF. DNA of the CDR3: TGTGCCATCAGTGATCGTCTCGAGTCCTACAATGAGCAGTTCTTC.

This clone was seen just once. This chain uses TRBV27 with TRBJ2-3; D possibly uses TRBD1 or TRBD2 (5 bases each). CDR1 and CDR2 from the germline V gene are MNHEY and SMNVEV (reference sequence). This CDR3 is 13 amino acids long. Trimming took 6 bases from V and 1 from J, leaving 8 bases between them. CDR3 nucleotide sequence: TGTGCCAGCAGAGGGGACGGCACAGATACGCAGTATTTT. Protein sequence: CASRGDGTDTQYF.

The V and J genes are TRBV21-1 and TRBJ2-5; the listed D gene, TRBD1, was not tested against the DNA. TRBV21-1 has pseudogene status. The CDR3 runs to 14 residues. For the CDR3, the DNA is TGTGCCAGCAGCCGGCCGACAGGGGGAGAGACCCAGTACTTC. Translation: CASSRPTGGETQYF.

The V call is TRBV27, the J call TRBJ1-2, with 7 positions matching TRBD1. This CDR3 contains 14 residues. From germline, CDR1 is MNHEY and CDR2 SMNVEV (reference sequence). Unmatched junction bases numbered 8, after V lost 5 bases and J lost 5 bases. CDR3: CASSLGTAAYGYTF. The DNA for the CDR3 is TGTGCCAGCAGTCTGGGGACAGCAGCATATGGCTACACCTTC.

In regard to this clone: At the DNA level, this CDR3 is encoded by other sequences in the same sample as well. V is TRBV7-9 and J is TRBJ2-1, with TRBD2 matching 12 bases. Unmatched junction bases numbered 6, after V lost 5 bases and J lost 7 bases. Germline values: CDR1 SEHNR, CDR2 FQNEAQ (reference sequence). The CDR3 sequence is 15 residues long. CDR3 amino acids: CASSPGLAGGNEQFF. Written as DNA, the CDR3 is TGTGCCAGCAGCCCGGGACTAGCGGGCGGGAATGAGCAGTTCTTC. Variable domain in full (rest from reference TRBV7-9 and TRBJ2-1): DTGVSQNPRHKITKRGQNVTFRCDPISEHNRLYWYRQTLGQGPEFLTYFQNEAQLEKSRLLSDRFSAERPKGSFSTLEIQRTEQGDSAMYLCASSPGLAGGNEQFFGPGTRLTVL.

V gene TRBV7-6 combines with J gene TRBJ2-1; 12 bases are a match to TRBD2. The CDR3 loop spans 16 amino acids. Trimming cost V 1 base and J 8 bases; bases outside gene matches: 6. Per the germline V gene, CDR1 is SGHVS and CDR2 is FNYEAQ. The DNA of the CDR3 is TGTGCCAGCAGCTTAGGGACTAGCGGGATGGGCGATGAGCAGTTCTTC. It yields the protein CASSLGTSGMGDEQFF.

The chain is built from TRBV4-1 and TRBJ2-2; 9 bases agree with TRBD1. Looked up from germline, CDR1 is MGHRA and CDR2 is YSYEKL. There are 16 residues in the CDR3. The V and J ends lost 4 bases and 4 bases, in that order; junction bases with no gene match: 7. CDR3 loop: CASSPRWTGATGELFF. DNA for the CDR3: TGCGCCAGCAGCCCGCGTTGGACAGGGGCCACCGGGGAGCTGTTTTTT.

This chain uses TRBV7-9 with TRBJ2-1; 7 bases fit TRBD2. V shed 1 base, J shed 3 bases, and the junction held 15 bases outside the gene matches. The CDR3 runs to 19 residues. Germline CDR1 is SEHNR and CDR2 is FQNEAQ (reference sequence). The CDR3 DNA reads as TGTGCCAGCAGCTTAGAAGGTGTAAGCGGGGCACCCTTCTACAATGAGCAGTTCTTC. This codes for CASSLEGVSGAPFYNEQFF.

V and J are TRBV5-4 and TRBJ1-1, with TRBD1 as a possible D gene (5 bases). Germline V CDR1 and CDR2: SGHNT, YYREEE (reference sequence). V lost 4 bases and J lost 0, with 13 bases in between. CDR3 length: 15 residues. CDR3 bases: TGTGCCAGCAGCCCACCGGAGGGGATGAACACTGAAGCTTTCTTT. This encodes CASSPPEGMNTEAFF.

The chain is built from TRBV29-1 and TRBJ2-1, with TRBD2 matching 12 bases. This CDR3 has 14 amino acids. Germline CDR1 SQVTM, CDR2 ANQGSEA. The V segment lost 8 bases and the J segment 6 bases; nucleotides outside the gene matches: 8. CDR3 in DNA: TGCAGCACCACCCTAGCGGGAGGGTTCAATGAGCAGTTCTTC. Its translation: CSTTLAGGFNEQFF.

V is TRBV7-9 and J is TRBJ2-1; 7 bases are a match to TRBD1. Losses at the gene ends were 1 base for V and 8 bases for J; bases not matched to a gene: 2. This CDR3 has 13 residues. Germline V gene sequence: CDR1 SEHNR, CDR2 FQNEAQ (reference sequence). CDR3 sequence: CASSLGQGYEQFF. CDR3 in DNA: TGTGCCAGCAGCTTAGGACAGGGATATGAGCAGTTCTTC.

A single count supports this clone. The chain recombines TRBV7-9 with TRBJ2-5; 8 nucleotides match TRBD1. This CDR3 is built from 15 residues. CDR1 is SEHNR, CDR2 FQNEAQ, per germline (reference sequence). V lost 3 bases and J lost 3; bases outside the gene matches: 6. The CDR3 DNA reads as TGTGCCAGCAGCTTTCTCGCAGGGGGCGAAGAGACCCAGTACTTC. Translating it yields CASSFLAGGEETQYF.

J is TRBJ1-1 and V is TRBV6-6; maybe TRBD1 (6 bases). The length of the CDR3 is 13 residues. V was clipped by 4 bases and J by 1 base, with 7 bases between them. CDR1 and CDR2 (germline): MNHNY, SVGAGI (reference sequence). CDR3 DNA: TGTGCCAGCAGTTCACAGGGGAACACTGAAGCTTTCTTT. This encodes CASSSQGNTEAFF.

This chain joins TRBV27 and TRBJ2-5; possibly TRBD2 for D (5 bases). Trimming left V 6 bases short and J 1 base short, with 12 bases between. The germline V gene encodes CDR1 MNHEY and CDR2 SMNVEV (reference sequence). This CDR3 comprises 14 residues. CDR3 sequence (DNA): TGTGCCAGCAGCCACCGCGGGTCCCAAGAGACCCAGTACTTC. Amino acids: CASSHRGSQETQYF.

The rearrangement uses TRBV29-1 and TRBJ2-7; 8 bases are shared with TRBD1. The germline V gene has CDR1 SQVTM and CDR2 ANQGSEA. The J segment lost 6 bases and the V segment lost 3 bases, leaving 13 bases of the junction unmatched. CDR3 length: 15 amino acids. This CDR3 is CSVESVYRGIFEQYF. The CDR3 DNA sequence: TGCAGCGTTGAGTCGGTGTACAGGGGGATATTCGAGCAGTACTTC.

The gene calls are TRBV29-1 and TRBJ1-2, with 8 bases lining up with TRBD1. V was pared by 5 bases and J by 6 bases, with 8 bases of the junction left unmatched. The CDR3 loop spans 13 amino acids. Germline CDR1 reads SQVTM; CDR2 reads ANQGSEA. The CDR3 reads CSVNRQGADGYTF. The CDR3 DNA sequence: TGCAGCGTTAACCGGCAGGGGGCTGATGGCTACACCTTC.

CDR3 amino acids: CASSEYAATRGYEQYF. The CDR3, as DNA: TGTGCCAGCAGTGAATATGCCGCGACAAGGGGGTACGAGCAGTACTTC. The chain carries TRBV25-1 and TRBJ2-7; D is perhaps TRBD1 (6 bases). The CDR3 contains 16 residues. In germline, CDR1 is MGHDK, CDR2 SYGVNS. The V and J ends lost 0 bases and 4 bases respectively, with 16 bases between them.

V is TRBV7-8 and J is TRBJ2-7, with 10 bases lining up with TRBD1. This CDR3 has 18 amino acids. The ends lost 5 bases at V and 0 bases at J; junction bases unmatched: 13. CDR1 SGHVS and CDR2 FQNEAQ come from the germline V gene. The CDR3 bases are TGTGCCAGCAGCGCCGTCCCGGGACAGGGGCTGATCTCCTACGAGCAGTACTTC. Translated, it gives CASSAVPGQGLISYEQYF. The variable domain in full, completed from reference TRBV7-8 and TRBJ2-7, reads GAGVSQSPRYKVAKRGQDVALRCDPISGHVSLFWYQQALGQGPEFLTYFQNEAQLDKSGLPSDRFFAERPEGSVSTLKIQRTQQEDSAVYLCASSAVPGQGLISYEQYFGPGTRLTVT.

The chain employs TRBV11-3 and TRBJ2-2; TRBD1 might be the D (7 bases). Germline loops: CDR1 SGHNT, CDR2 YENEEA. V was clipped by 4 bases and J by 7 bases, with 13 bases between them. This CDR3 is 14 amino acids long. The CDR3 loop reads CASSSYRGLGELFF. The CDR3 DNA is TGTGCCAGCAGCTCCTACAGGGGACTCGGGGAGCTGTTTTTT.

The rearrangement links TRBV9 to TRBJ2-1; D possibly corresponds to TRBD2 (6 bases). Germline V gene data show CDR1 as SGDLS and CDR2 as YYNGEE. With 4 bases removed from V and 0 bases from J, the gap between germline ends came to 14 bases. The CDR3 consists of 16 residues. The chain's CDR3 is CASSQSGPSSYNEQFF. CDR3 nucleotide sequence: TGTGCCAGCAGCCAAAGCGGGCCAAGCTCCTACAATGAGCAGTTCTTC.

This sequence joins TRBV19 and TRBJ1-5; 8 bases match TRBD1. The V segment lost 6 bases and the J segment 0 bases; nucleotides outside the gene matches: 4. The germline V gene encodes CDR1 LNHDA and CDR2 SQIVND (reference sequence). The CDR3 runs to 15 residues. The DNA of the CDR3 is TGTGCCAGTAGGGGGACAGGTTATAGCAATCAGCCCCAGCATTTT. It codes for CASRGTGYSNQPQHF.

V usage is TRBV30 and J usage is TRBJ2-1; 8 bases align to TRBD2. This CDR3 comprises 17 residues. V lost 4 bases, J lost 9 bases, and 20 bases stayed unmatched. Germline assignment: CDR1 GTSNPN and CDR2 SVGIG (reference sequence). DNA for the CDR3: TGTGCCTGGATGGCCTTGGGGGCGGGAGGTCATTTTAGTGAGCAGTTCTTC. Its protein product is CAWMALGAGGHFSEQFF. The full variable domain, with the rest looked up from reference TRBV30 and TRBJ2-1, is SQTIHQWPATLVQPVGSPLSLECTVEGTSNPNLYWYRQAAGRGLQLLFYSVGIGQISSEVPQNLSASRPQDRQFILSSKKLLLSDSGFYLCAWMALGAGGHFSEQFFGPGTRLTVL.

This chain uses TRBV18 with TRBJ2-2; no reliable D call. The CDR3 covers 16 residues. V dropped 3 bases and J dropped 2 bases, with 13 bases sitting between them. Germline V gives CDR1 KGHSH, CDR2 LQKENI. This chain's CDR3 is CASSPPRGPNTGELFF. CDR3 sequence (DNA): TGTGCCAGCTCACCCCCTAGAGGCCCCAACACCGGGGAGCTGTTTTTT.